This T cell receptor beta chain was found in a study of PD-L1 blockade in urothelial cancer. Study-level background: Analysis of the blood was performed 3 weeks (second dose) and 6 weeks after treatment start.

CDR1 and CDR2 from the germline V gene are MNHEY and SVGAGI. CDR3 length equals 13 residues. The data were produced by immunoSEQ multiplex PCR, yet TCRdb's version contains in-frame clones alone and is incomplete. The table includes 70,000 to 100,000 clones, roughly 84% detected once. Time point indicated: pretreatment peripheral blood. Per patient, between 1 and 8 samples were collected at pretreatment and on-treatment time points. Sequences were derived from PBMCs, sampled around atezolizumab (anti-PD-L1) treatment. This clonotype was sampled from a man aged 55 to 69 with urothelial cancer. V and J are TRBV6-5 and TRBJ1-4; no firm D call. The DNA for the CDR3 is TGTGCTAGCCGAAGGAGCGCCAATGAAAAACTGTTTTTT. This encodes CASRRSANEKLFF.